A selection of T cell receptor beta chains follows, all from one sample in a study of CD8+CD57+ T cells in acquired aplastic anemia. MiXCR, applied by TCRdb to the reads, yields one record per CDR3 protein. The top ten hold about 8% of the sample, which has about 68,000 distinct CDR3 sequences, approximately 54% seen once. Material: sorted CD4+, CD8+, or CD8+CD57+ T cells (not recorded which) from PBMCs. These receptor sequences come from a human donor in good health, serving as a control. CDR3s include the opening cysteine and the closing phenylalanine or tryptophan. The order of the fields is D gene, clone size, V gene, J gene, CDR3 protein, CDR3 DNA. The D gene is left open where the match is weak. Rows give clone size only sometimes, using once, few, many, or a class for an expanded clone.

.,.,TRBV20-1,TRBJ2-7,CSARSYEQYF,TGCAGTGCTAGATCCTACGAGCAGTACTTC
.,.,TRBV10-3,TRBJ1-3,CAISGQFVDTICF,TGTGCCATCAGTGGACAGTTTGTGGACACCATATGTTTT
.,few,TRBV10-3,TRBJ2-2,CAIAAQRNTGELFF,TGTGCCATCGCGGCCCAGAGGAACACCGGGGAGCTGTTTTTT
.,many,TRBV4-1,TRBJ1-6,CASSQGQGNSPLHF,TGCGCCAGCAGCCAAGGTCAGGGCAATTCACCCCTCCACTTT
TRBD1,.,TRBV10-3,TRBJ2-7,CAISDPGQSSYEQYF,TGTGCCATCAGCGACCCGGGACAGAGCTCCTACGAGCAGTACTTC
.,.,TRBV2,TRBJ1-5,CASSTGNSQHF,TGTGCCAGCTCCACAGGAAATTCCCAGCATTTT
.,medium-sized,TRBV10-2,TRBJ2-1,CASSESMLDLASYNEQFF,TGCGCCAGCAGTGAGTCGATGCTGGACTTAGCGTCCTACAATGAGCAGTTCTTC
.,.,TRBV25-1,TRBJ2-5,CASSEWPGQAPWETQYF,TGTGCCAGCAGTGAATGGCCGGGGCAGGCCCCCTGGGAGACCCAGTACTTC
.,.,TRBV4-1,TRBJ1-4,CASSPLPENEKLFF,TGCGCCAGCAGCCCCCTGCCAGAAAATGAAAAACTGTTTTTT
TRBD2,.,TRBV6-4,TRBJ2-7,CASSAASGEGHEQHF,TGTGCCAGCAGTGCGGCTAGCGGGGAGGGTCACGAGCAGCACTTC
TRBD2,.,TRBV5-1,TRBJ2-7,CASSPGTSGGNYEQYF,TGCGCCAGCAGCCCGGGGACTAGCGGGGGGAACTACGAGCAGTACTTC
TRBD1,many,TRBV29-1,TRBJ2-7,CSADRGRRWEQYF,TGCAGCGCGGACAGGGGGCGCCGGTGGGAGCAGTACTTC
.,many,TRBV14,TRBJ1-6,CASSPGRESSYNSPLHF,TGTGCCAGCAGCCCCGGACGGGAAAGCTCCTATAATTCACCCCTCCACTTT
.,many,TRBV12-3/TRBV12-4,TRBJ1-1,CASSLSRGTEAFF,TGTGCCAGCAGTTTGTCAAGGGGCACTGAAGCTTTCTTT
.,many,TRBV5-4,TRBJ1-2,CASSLRGNYGYTF,TGTGCCAGCAGCTTGCGAGGGAACTATGGCTACACCTTC
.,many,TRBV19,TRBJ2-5,CASSIDAGTPSETQYF,TGTGCCAGTAGTATAGACGCGGGAACCCCCTCGGAGACCCAGTACTTC
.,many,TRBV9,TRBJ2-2,CASSDTGGELFF,TGTGCCAGCAGCGATACCGGCGGGGAGCTGTTTTTT
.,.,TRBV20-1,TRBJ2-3,CSAGRDTQYF,TGCAGTGCTGGGAGGGATACGCAGTATTTT
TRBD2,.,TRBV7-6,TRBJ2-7,CASSLAVSGSEQYF,TGTGCCAGCAGCCTAGCGGTGTCGGGATCGGAGCAGTACTTC
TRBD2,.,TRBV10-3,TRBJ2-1,CAVGGASYNEQFF,TGTGCCGTCGGGGGGGCCTCCTACAATGAGCAGTTCTTC
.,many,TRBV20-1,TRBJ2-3,CSARDSPYDLNTDTQYF,TGCAGTGCTAGAGATTCCCCCTACGACCTTAACACAGATACGCAGTATTTT
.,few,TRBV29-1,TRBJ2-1,CSVDAAFDPQFF,TGCAGCGTTGATGCTGCCTTCGATCCGCAGTTCTTC